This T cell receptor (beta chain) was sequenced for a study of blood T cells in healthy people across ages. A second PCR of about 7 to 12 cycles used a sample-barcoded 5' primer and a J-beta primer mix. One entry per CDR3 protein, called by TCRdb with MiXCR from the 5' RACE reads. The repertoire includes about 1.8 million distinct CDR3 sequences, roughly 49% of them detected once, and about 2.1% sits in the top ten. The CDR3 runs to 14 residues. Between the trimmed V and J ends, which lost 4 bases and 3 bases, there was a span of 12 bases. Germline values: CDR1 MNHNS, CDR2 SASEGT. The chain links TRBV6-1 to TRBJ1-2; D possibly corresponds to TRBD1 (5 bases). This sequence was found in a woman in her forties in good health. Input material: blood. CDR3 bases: TGTGCCAGCAGTGCCCGGGGCACGGACTATGGCTACACCTTC. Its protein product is CASSARGTDYGYTF.